These 2 T cell receptor beta chains originate from one sample sequenced in a study of PD-1 blockade in classical Hodgkin lymphoma. The time point: cycle 4 day 1 (C4D1), after less than seven weeks of nivolumab. Relapse after autologous stem cell transplantation occurred in every patient, and brentuximab vedotin exposure varied. Only in-frame clones appear in the TCRdb table, and some are missing; sequencing was by immunoSEQ multiplex PCR. This sample has about 44,000 clones; 66% occur once, and the top ten carry 3.1%. The specimen was peripheral blood mononuclear cells (PBMCs), collected before the fourth cycle of nivolumab. The receptors derive from a human donor with classical Hodgkin lymphoma.

The V gene is TRBV29-1, the J gene TRBJ2-3, with D tentatively TRBD1 (6 bases). This CDR3 spans 17 amino acids. Germline V lookup: CDR1 SQVTM, CDR2 ANQGSEA. V lost 7 bases to trimming and J lost 2 bases, with 25 bases between them. Written as DNA, the CDR3 is TGCAGCGCCTCAAGGGACATCCACACTGCTTCCACAGATACGCAGTATTTT. Translating gives CSASRDIHTASTDTQYF.

The V and J genes are TRBV9 and TRBJ2-3; D is unclear. The V gene lost 4 bases and the J gene lost 6 bases, with 12 bases spanning the gap. In germline, CDR1 is SGDLS, CDR2 YYNGEE. The CDR3 is 13 residues long. The CDR3 loop is CASSSRLGDTQYF. DNA for the CDR3: TGTGCCAGCAGCTCGCGGCTTGGGGATACGCAGTATTTT.